This TCR beta chain was obtained from a study of CD8 T cells in Susac syndrome. The authors carried out high-throughput sequencing of TCR beta. They applied it to CD8+ and CD4+ T cells obtained from blood. Negative isolation yielded the CD8+ and CD4+ T cells, while FACS enriched the TEMRA cells. Reverse transcription of about 0.45 to 1 ug RNA was carried out with random hexamers. Multiplex immunoSEQ PCR targeted 54 Vbeta and 13 Jbeta TCR beta segments. One entry per CDR3 protein results from TCRdb running MiXCR on the immunoSEQ multiplex PCR reads. The sample gives some 100,000 distinct CDR3 sequences, approximately 93% of which show up once; roughly 0.088% is in the top ten. Germline values: CDR1 SGHTA, CDR2 FQGNSA. The CDR3 extends over 13 amino acids. V lost 1 base and J lost 11, with 13 bases in between.

Source material: CD4+ T cells from PBMCs. The TCR sequence derives from a human donor with multiple sclerosis. The chain is built from TRBV7-2 and TRBJ2-3; perhaps D is TRBD1 or TRBD2 (5 bases each). This CDR3 reads CASSLDRGRGQYF. The CDR3 bases are TGTGCCAGCAGCTTAGACCGGGGCCGGGGGCAGTATTTT.